The entry that follows covers one TCR beta chain sequence. Original processing notes: It was from reference gene primer amplification that nucleated cell counts were estimated. Libraries were prepared by immunoSEQ multiplex PCR; TCRdb keeps only in-frame clonotypes and omits some of them. From that table come the V and J calls and clone size; the DNA was used to work out D and trimming. The table lists about 110,000 clones, 88% of them singletons. This sample stems from a study of blood T cell repertoires in COVID-19. Unmatched junction bases numbered 9, after V lost 2 bases and J lost 1 base. Germline loops: CDR1 SGHNT, CDR2 YYREEE (reference sequence). The CDR3 has 17 residues.

The source is a human donor in a cohort sampled during active COVID-19. Sequenced: peripheral blood. This sequence joins TRBV5-4 and TRBJ2-3; TRBD2 matches 8 bases. CDR3 region: CASSLGGSGAGTDTQYF. CDR3 nucleotides: TGTGCCAGCAGCTTAGGTGGTAGCGGGGCCGGCACAGATACGCAGTATTTT.